This TCR beta chain was found in a study of cytomegalovirus exposure and HLA in healthy donors. Study conclusions and caveats: Being indistinguishable, some V segments were excluded, TRBV6-2 and TRBV6-3 among them. Available immune exposure information was restricted to CMV serostatus only. Later analysis identified a missense DCLRE1C variant that was linked to TCR beta V- and J-gene trimming. Reportedly, cytomegalovirus status was diagnosed with high sensitivity and specificity.

About this clone itself: Antigen specificity is unknown.

After removal of 7 bases from V and 0 bases from J, the junction contained 5 bases not matched to a gene. The CDR3 has 15 residues. From germline, CDR1 is MNHNS and CDR2 SASEGT. PCR amplification relied on 60 Vbeta primers (plus 13 Jbeta primers). Produced via immunoSEQ multiplex PCR; TCRdb's table is partial and in-frame only. The table has under 200,000 clones, approximately 80% seen once. The chain links TRBV6-1 to TRBJ2-2; TRBD2 aligns across 7 bases. Sequencing input: PBMCs. The receptor's source is a woman between 18 and 29 years old in good health and CMV-seronegative. CDR3 in DNA: TGTGCCAGCACTAAAAGCGGGGCGAACACCGGGGAGCTGTTTTTT. This translates into CASTKSGANTGELFF.